This T cell receptor (beta chain) was identified in a study of T cell responses to AZD1222 COVID-19 vaccine. The study, taken as a whole, reports: Increased Spike-specific TCR breadth and depth were observed after two AZD1222 doses. Repertoires were obtained solely post-peak T cell response. At study baseline, merely over 5 AZD1222 recipients were seropositive.

Clones were read by immunoSEQ multiplex PCR, and TCRdb kept only the in-frame ones, dropping some. The data show over 150,000 clones, with around 87% seen just once and 2% to 3% held by the top ten. A remark on this clone: Its target is not known.

The germline V and J ends were trimmed by 3 bases and 2 bases, with 11 bases remaining between them. CDR1 is MNHEY, CDR2 SMNVEV, per germline (reference sequence). This CDR3 contains 16 residues. The gene calls are TRBV27 and TRBJ1-6; no clear D gene. Sample: peripheral blood, taken on day 0 of AZD1222 vaccination. This clonotype originated in an adult in good health. CDR3 sequence (DNA): TGTGCCAGCAGTTTCGCCGGAAGGACCTATAATTCACCCCTCCACTTT. It is translated as CASSFAGRTYNSPLHF.